The clone carrying this T cell receptor (beta chain) appeared a few times. No antigen is known for it. TCRdb re-called the RT-PCR reads through MiXCR, storing one row per CDR3 protein. The sample records around 850,000 distinct CDR3 sequences, about 18% being singletons. The entry originates in a study of response to subunit inactivated influenza vaccine. Findings and limits, study-wide: There was a suggestion from the authors that each seasonal influenza vaccination recruits few new T cells.

The germline V gene encodes CDR1 LGHNA and CDR2 YSLEER. This CDR3 is 14 amino acids long. Trimming removed 3 bases from V and 3 bases from J; junction bases left unmatched: 3. The sequencing here drew on PBMCs from blood, taken 4 to 6 days after vaccination. The rearrangement links TRBV4-3 to TRBJ2-7; 9 bases are a match to TRBD2. The TCR originated in a man aged 50 or older who received an inactivated influenza vaccine. CDR3 region: CASSQTSGVYEQYF. In nucleotides, the CDR3 is TGCGCCAGCAGCCAGACTAGCGGAGTCTACGAGCAGTACTTC.